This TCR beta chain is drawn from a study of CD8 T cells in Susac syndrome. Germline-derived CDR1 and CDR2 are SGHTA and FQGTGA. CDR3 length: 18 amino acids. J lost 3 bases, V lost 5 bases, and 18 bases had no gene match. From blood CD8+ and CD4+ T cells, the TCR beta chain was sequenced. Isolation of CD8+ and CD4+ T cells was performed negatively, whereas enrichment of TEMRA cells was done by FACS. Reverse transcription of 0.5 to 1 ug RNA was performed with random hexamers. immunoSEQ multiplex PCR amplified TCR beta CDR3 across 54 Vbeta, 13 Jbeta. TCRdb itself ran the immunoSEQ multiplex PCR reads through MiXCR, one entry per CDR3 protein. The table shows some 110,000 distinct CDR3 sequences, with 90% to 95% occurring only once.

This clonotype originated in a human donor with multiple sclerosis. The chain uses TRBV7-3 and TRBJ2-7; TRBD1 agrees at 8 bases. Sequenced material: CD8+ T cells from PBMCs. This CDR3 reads CASSPRVEVDRVCYEQYV. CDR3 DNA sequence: TGTGCCAGCAGCCCGCGGGTGGAGGTGGACAGGGTATGCTACGAGCAGTACGTC.